Shown below are 3 T cell receptor beta chains from a single sample sequenced in a study of blood T cell repertoires in COVID-19. Clones were read by immunoSEQ multiplex PCR, and TCRdb kept only the in-frame ones, dropping some. This sample has approximately 300,000 clones, with under 90% found just once. The specimen sequenced was peripheral blood. The receptors shown here come from a young woman with COVID-19, enrolled during active disease.

In DNA form, the CDR3 reads TGTGCCAGCAGGACCCCTAGCTCTGGAAACACCATATATTTT. It specifies CASRTPSSGNTIYF. This rearrangement joins TRBV2 to TRBJ1-3; no firm D call. From germline, CDR1 is SNHLY and CDR2 FYNNEI. The CDR3 consists of 14 residues. V shed 6 bases and J shed 0 bases, with 9 bases lying between them.

This clone was counted only a few times. CDR3 in DNA: TGTGCCAGCAGCCAAGTGTCCGGCGGGGGATCCTACAATGAGCAGTTCTTC. Encoded protein: CASSQVSGGGSYNEQFF. The genes are TRBV4-2 and TRBJ2-1; 7 nucleotides agree with TRBD2. V was clipped by 1 base and J by 1 base; unmatched bases: 7. Germline V gives CDR1 LGHNA, CDR2 YNFKEQ. This CDR3 has 17 amino acids.

The rearrangement uses TRBV2 and TRBJ2-3, with 9 positions matching TRBD2. This CDR3 has 16 amino acids. V lost 1 base and J lost 5; bases outside the gene matches: 7. Germline CDR1 and CDR2: SNHLY and FYNNEI. This chain's CDR3 is CASSEEGGGAKDTQYF. The CDR3 bases are TGTGCCAGCAGTGAAGAGGGCGGGGGGGCTAAAGATACGCAGTATTTT.